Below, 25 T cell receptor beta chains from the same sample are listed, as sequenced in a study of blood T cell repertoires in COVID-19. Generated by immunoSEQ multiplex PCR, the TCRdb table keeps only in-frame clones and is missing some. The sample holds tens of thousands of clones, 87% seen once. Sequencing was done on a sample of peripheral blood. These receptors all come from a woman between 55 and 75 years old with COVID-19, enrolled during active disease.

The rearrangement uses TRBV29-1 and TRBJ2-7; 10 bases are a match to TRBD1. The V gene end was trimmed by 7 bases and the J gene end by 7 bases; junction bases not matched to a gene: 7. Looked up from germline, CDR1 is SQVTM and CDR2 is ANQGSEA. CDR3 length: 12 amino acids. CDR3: CSGSGTGEEQYF. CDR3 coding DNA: TGCAGCGGTTCCGGGACAGGGGAAGAGCAGTACTTC.

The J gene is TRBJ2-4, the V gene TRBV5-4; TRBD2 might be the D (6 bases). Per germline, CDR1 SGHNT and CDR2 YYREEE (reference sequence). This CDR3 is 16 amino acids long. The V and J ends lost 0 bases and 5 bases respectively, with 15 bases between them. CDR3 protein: CASSLEGGKRQNIQYF. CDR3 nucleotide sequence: TGTGCCAGCAGCTTGGAAGGCGGGAAACGGCAAAACATTCAGTACTTC.

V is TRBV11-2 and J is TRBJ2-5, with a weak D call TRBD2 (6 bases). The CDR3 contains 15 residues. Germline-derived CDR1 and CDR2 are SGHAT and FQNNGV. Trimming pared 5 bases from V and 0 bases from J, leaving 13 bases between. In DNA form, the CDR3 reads TGTGCCAGCAGCACCCTACGGGGGAACCAAGAGACCCAGTACTTC. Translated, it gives CASSTLRGNQETQYF.

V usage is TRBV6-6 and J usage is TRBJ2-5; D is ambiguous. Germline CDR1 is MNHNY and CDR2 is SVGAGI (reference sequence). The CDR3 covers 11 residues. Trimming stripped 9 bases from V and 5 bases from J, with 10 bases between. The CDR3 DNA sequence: TGTGCCAGTTACAGTGGGGAGACCCAGTACTTC. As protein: CASYSGETQYF.

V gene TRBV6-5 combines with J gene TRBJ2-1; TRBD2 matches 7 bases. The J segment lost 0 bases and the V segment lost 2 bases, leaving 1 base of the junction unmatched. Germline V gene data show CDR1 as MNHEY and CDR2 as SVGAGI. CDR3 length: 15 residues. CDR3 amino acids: CASSYGGSSYNEQFF. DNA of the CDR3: TGTGCCAGCAGTTACGGCGGGAGCTCCTACAATGAGCAGTTCTTC.

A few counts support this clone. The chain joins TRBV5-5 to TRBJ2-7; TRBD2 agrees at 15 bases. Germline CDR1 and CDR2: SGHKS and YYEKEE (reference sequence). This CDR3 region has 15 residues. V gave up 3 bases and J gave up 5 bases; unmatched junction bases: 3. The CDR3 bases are TGTGCCAGCAGCTGGGGACTAGCGGGAGGTAACGAGCAGTACTTC. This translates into CASSWGLAGGNEQYF.

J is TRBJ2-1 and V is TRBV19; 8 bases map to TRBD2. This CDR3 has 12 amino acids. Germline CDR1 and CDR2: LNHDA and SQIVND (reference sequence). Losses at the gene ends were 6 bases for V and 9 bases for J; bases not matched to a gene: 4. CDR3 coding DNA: TGTGCCAGTAGCGGGAGGGCGCTTGAGCAGTTCTTC. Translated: CASSGRALEQFF.

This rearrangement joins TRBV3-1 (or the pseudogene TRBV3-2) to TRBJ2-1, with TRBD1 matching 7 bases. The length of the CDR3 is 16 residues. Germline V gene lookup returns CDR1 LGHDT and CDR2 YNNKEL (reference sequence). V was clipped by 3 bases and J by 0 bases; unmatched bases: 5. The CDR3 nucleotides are TGTGCCAGCAGCCAGACGAGACAGGGCTCCTACAATGAGCAGTTCTTC. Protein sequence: CASSQTRQGSYNEQFF.

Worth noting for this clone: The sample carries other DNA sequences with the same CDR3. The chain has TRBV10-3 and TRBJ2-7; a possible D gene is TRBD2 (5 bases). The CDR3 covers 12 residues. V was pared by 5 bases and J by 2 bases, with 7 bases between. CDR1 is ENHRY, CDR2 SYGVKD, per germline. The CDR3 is CAISTGAYEQYF. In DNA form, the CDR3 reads TGTGCCATCAGTACCGGGGCCTACGAGCAGTACTTC.

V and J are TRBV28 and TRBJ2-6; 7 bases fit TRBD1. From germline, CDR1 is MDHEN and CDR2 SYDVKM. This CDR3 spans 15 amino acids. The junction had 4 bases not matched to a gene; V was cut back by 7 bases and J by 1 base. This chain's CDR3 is CASISRGSGANVLTF. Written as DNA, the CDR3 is TGTGCCAGCATCTCCAGGGGGTCTGGGGCCAACGTCCTGACTTTC.

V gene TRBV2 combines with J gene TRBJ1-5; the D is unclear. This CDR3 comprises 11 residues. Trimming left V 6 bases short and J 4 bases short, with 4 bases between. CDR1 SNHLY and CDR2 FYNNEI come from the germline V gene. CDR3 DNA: TGTGCCAGCAGCTTGAATCAGCCCCAGCATTTT. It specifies CASSLNQPQHF.

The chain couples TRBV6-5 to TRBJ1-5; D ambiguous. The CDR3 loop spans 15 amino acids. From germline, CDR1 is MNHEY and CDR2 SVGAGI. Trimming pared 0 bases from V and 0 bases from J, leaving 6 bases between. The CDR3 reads CASSYSRGSNQPQHF. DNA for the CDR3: TGTGCCAGCAGTTACTCGCGTGGTAGCAATCAGCCCCAGCATTTT.

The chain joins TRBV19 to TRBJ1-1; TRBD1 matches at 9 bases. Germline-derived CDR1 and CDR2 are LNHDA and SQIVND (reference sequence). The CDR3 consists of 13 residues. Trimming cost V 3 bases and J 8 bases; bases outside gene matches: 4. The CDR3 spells CASSILGQGEAFF. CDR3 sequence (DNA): TGTGCCAGTAGTATTCTGGGACAGGGCGAAGCTTTCTTT.

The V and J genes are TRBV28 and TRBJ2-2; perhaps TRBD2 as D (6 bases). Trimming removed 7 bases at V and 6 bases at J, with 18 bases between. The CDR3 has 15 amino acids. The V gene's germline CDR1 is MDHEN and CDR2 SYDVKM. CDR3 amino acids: CASTITAGYAGELFF. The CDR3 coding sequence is TGTGCCAGCACCATTACGGCGGGGTACGCCGGGGAGCTGTTTTTT. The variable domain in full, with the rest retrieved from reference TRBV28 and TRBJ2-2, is DVKVTQSSRYLVKRTGEKVFLECVQDMDHENMFWYRQDPGLGLRLIYFSYDVKMKEKGDIPEGYSVSREKKERFSLILESASTNQTSMYLCASTITAGYAGELFFGEGSRLTVL.

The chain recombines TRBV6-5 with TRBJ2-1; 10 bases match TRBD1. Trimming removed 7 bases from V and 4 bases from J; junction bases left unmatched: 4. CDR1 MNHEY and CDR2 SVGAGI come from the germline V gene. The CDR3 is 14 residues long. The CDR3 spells CASTSGQGYNEQFF. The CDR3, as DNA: TGTGCCAGCACTTCGGGACAGGGGTACAATGAGCAGTTCTTC.

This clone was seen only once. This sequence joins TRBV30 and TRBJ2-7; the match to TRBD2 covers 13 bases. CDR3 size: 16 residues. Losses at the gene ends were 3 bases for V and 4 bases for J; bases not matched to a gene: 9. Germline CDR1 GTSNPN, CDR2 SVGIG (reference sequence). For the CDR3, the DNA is TGTGCCTGGAGCGCAACACGGACTAGCGGGGGATACGAGCAGTACTTC. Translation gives CAWSATRTSGGYEQYF.

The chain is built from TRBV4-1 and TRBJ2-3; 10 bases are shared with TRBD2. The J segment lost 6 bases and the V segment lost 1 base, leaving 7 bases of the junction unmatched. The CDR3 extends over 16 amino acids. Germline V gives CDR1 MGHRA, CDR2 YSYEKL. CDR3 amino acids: CASSQVGAGGPDTQYF. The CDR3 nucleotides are TGCGCCAGCAGCCAAGTTGGAGCGGGAGGGCCTGATACGCAGTATTTT.

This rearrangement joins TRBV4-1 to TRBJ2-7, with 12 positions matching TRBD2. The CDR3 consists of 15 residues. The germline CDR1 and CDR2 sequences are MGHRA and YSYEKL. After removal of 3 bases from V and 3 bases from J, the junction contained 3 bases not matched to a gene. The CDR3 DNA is TGCGCCAGCAGCCAGAAGACTAGCGGGAGCTACGAGCAGTACTTC. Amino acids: CASSQKTSGSYEQYF.

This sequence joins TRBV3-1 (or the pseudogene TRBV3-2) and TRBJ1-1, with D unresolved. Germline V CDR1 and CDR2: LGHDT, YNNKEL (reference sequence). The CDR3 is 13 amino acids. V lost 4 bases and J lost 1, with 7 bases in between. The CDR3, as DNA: TGTGCCAGCAGCCTATTACAGAACACTGAAGCTTTCTTT. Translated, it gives CASSLLQNTEAFF.

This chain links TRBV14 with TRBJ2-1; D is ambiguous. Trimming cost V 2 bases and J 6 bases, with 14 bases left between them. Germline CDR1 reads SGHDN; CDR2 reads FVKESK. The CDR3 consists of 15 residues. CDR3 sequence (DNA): TGTGCCAGCAGCCAATGGGCTCACTTGCTCAATGAGCAGTTCTTC. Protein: CASSQWAHLLNEQFF.

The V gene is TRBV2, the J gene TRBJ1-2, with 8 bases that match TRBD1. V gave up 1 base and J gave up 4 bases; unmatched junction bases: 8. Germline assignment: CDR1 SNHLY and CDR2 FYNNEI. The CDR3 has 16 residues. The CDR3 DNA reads TGTGCCAGCAGTGAAGTACAGGGGGTGGTAGGCTATGGCTACACCTTC. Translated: CASSEVQGVVGYGYTF.

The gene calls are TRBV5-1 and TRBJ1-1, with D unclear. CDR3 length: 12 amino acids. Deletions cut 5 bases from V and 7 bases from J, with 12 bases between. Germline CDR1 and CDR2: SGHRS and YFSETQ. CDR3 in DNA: TGCGCCAGCAGGAGCGGGCAGAATGAAGCTTTCTTT. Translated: CASRSGQNEAFF.

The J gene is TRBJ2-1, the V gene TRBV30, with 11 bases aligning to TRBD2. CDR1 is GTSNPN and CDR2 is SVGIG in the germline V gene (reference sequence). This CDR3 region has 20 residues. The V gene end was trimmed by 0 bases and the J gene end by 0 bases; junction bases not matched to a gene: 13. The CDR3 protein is CAWSVRRLAGGGISYNEQFF. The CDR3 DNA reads TGTGCCTGGAGTGTACGGAGATTAGCGGGAGGGGGCATCTCCTACAATGAGCAGTTCTTC. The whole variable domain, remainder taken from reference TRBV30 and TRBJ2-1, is SQTIHQWPATLVQPVGSPLSLECTVEGTSNPNLYWYRQAAGRGLQLLFYSVGIGQISSEVPQNLSASRPQDRQFILSSKKLLLSDSGFYLCAWSVRRLAGGGISYNEQFFGPGTRLTVL.

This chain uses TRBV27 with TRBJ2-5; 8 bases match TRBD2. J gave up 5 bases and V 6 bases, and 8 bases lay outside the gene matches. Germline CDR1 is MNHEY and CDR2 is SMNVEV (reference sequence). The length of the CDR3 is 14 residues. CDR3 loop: CASSHRGGRETQYF. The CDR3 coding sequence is TGTGCCAGCAGCCATCGGGGGGGCCGGGAGACCCAGTACTTC.

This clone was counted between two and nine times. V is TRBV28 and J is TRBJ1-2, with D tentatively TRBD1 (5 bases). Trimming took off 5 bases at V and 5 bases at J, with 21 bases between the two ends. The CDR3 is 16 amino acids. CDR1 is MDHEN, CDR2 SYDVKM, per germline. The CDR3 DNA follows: TGTGCCAGCAGTCTCTCCCTCCCGACAGAAACTTATGGCTACACCTTC. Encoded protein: CASSLSLPTETYGYTF.